Below, one TCR beta chain is given with its context. Its specificity is not known. Noted treatment: oral pan-JAK inhibitor, 5-10 mg twice daily. These data originate in a study of CD8+ T cells in alopecia areata. General study points: Across lesional scalp, and particularly alopecia totalis/universalis, clonality surpassed that of normal scalp.

From germline, CDR1 is SGHTA and CDR2 FQGNSA. Trimming shortened V by 5 bases and J by 1 base, and 14 bases separated the two germline ends. The CDR3 spans 15 residues. In each case, RNA was isolated and then reverse transcribed into cDNA as the sequencing template. This table comes from immunoSEQ multiplex PCR, and its TCRdb copy is limited to in-frame clones, with some not included. Of about 180,000 clones detected, around 58% appear once; the ten largest clones hold 16%. The origin of this receptor is a human donor with alopecia areata. The input for sequencing was CD4+ T cells sorted from blood, taken at week 56, from a patient treated with tofacitinib. V usage is TRBV7-2 and J usage is TRBJ2-5; possibly TRBD2 for D (5 bases). CDR3 residues: CASSPSSGFQETQYF. CDR3 in DNA: TGTGCCAGCAGCCCCTCGAGCGGCTTCCAAGAGACCCAGTACTTC.